What follows describes a single T cell receptor (beta chain). Antigen: not known. The data were taken from a study of PD-L1 blockade in urothelial cancer. Background on the study: In the patient group, about 90% of the roughly 29 were males with bladder-origin urothelial cancer. Earlier, patients had received 0 to 3 chemotherapy regimens. T cells were recovered from blood samples at a median of approximately 150,000.

The table came from immunoSEQ multiplex PCR; TCRdb's copy has only in-frame clones and leaves some out. The sample has about 37,000 clones, approximately 80% seen once. Regarding the study as a whole: Durable-benefit patients showed greater tumor-associated blood clone expansion at 3 weeks.

The TCR originated in a man aged 55 to 69 with urothelial cancer. This material consisted of PBMCs, taken around atezolizumab (anti-PD-L1) treatment.

The CDR3 region is CASRGSGGRDQPQHF. CDR3 bases: TGTGCCAGCAGAGGAAGTGGGGGGAGGGATCAGCCCCAGCATTTT. V is TRBV6-1 and J is TRBJ1-5; weak D call: TRBD1 (5 bases). Trimming took 6 bases from V and 5 from J, leaving 17 bases between them. Looked up from germline, CDR1 is MNHNS and CDR2 is SASEGT. The CDR3 length is 15 residues.